One and the same sample provided the 16 T cell receptor beta chains below, sequenced in a study of blood T cell repertoires in COVID-19. Only in-frame clones appear in the TCRdb table, and some are missing; sequencing was by immunoSEQ multiplex PCR. The data show roughly 100,000 clones, over 60% seen once. Sequenced: peripheral blood. These receptors originate from a man older than 75 with COVID-19, enrolled during active disease.

The J gene is TRBJ1-5, the V gene TRBV5-5; maybe TRBD1 (6 bases). In germline, CDR1 is SGHKS, CDR2 YYEKEE (reference sequence). The CDR3 covers 14 residues. Trimming removed 2 bases at V and 5 bases at J, with 11 bases between. The CDR3 nucleotides are TGTGCCAGCAGCTTTGGGACATGGGATCAGCCCCAGCATTTT. Amino acids: CASSFGTWDQPQHF.

J is TRBJ2-1 and V is TRBV7-2, with D uncertain. The CDR3 is 13 residues long. The germline V gene has CDR1 SGHTA and CDR2 FQGNSA. V dropped 3 bases and J dropped 0 bases, with 3 bases sitting between them. CDR3 DNA: TGTGCCAGCAGCTTCCTCTCCTACAATGAGCAGTTCTTC. Residues: CASSFLSYNEQFF.

Only a few counts were recorded for this clone. The gene calls are TRBV29-1 and TRBJ2-7, with D tentatively TRBD1 (5 bases). V lost 4 bases and J lost 6, with 13 bases in between. The germline gives CDR1 SQVTM, CDR2 ANQGSEA. CDR3 size: 12 residues. This CDR3 is CSVVVVGLEQYF. The CDR3 DNA sequence: TGCAGCGTTGTCGTTGTGGGGCTCGAGCAGTACTTC.

This sequence joins TRBV7-3 and TRBJ2-3; TRBD2 matches 7 bases. Germline CDR1 reads SGHTA; CDR2 reads FQGTGA. This CDR3 comprises 14 residues. V trimming: 2 bases; J trimming: 4 bases; junction bases outside the gene matches: 3. CDR3 sequence: CASSLATSADTQYF. The CDR3, as DNA: TGTGCCAGCAGCTTAGCAACTAGCGCAGATACGCAGTATTTT.

In this sample, this clone turned up once. V gene TRBV7-2 combines with J gene TRBJ2-1; 7 positions match TRBD2. With V trimmed by 4 bases and J by 0 bases, 3 bases remained unmatched. Germline V gives CDR1 SGHTA, CDR2 FQGNSA. This CDR3 comprises 15 residues. The CDR3 DNA is TGTGCCAGCAGCTCGGGCGGGAGCTCCTACAATGAGCAGTTCTTC. This gives the protein CASSSGGSSYNEQFF.

V usage is TRBV2 and J usage is TRBJ2-1, with 14 bases lining up with TRBD2. The V gene's germline CDR1 is SNHLY and CDR2 FYNNEI. V gave up 5 bases and J gave up 7 bases; unmatched junction bases: 10. The CDR3 covers 17 residues. DNA for the CDR3: TGTGCCAGCAGTCCCAGGACTAGCGGGAGGAGAGGGAATGAGCAGTTCTTC. It translates to CASSPRTSGRRGNEQFF.

The J gene is TRBJ2-3, the V gene TRBV5-1; TRBD2 agrees at 8 bases. The CDR3 loop spans 14 amino acids. The ends lost 7 bases at V and 5 bases at J; junction bases unmatched: 9. The germline V gene encodes CDR1 SGHRS and CDR2 YFSETQ. Here the CDR3 DNA reads TGCGCCAGCCGAACCGGGACTAGTGGAGATACGCAGTATTTT. Translation gives CASRTGTSGDTQYF.

The chain is built from TRBV27 and TRBJ1-1; the D gene is possibly TRBD1 (5 bases). This CDR3 is 16 amino acids long. Germline V gene lookup returns CDR1 MNHEY and CDR2 SMNVEV (reference sequence). V lost 0 bases and J 4 bases, leaving 15 bases between the germline ends. The CDR3 DNA reads as TGTGCCAGCAGTTTATCCAGGGCCCGGGTAGGCACTGAAGCTTTCTTT. Amino acids: CASSLSRARVGTEAFF.

The chain uses TRBV28 and TRBJ1-4; perhaps TRBD1 as D (5 bases). The V end lost 3 bases, the J end lost 4 bases, and 15 bases lay between the germline ends. This CDR3 has 16 residues. The germline gives CDR1 MDHEN, CDR2 SYDVKM. The CDR3 loop is CASSLYRPQGNEKLFF. The DNA for the CDR3 is TGTGCCAGCAGTTTGTACAGGCCTCAGGGTAATGAAAAACTGTTTTTT.

This clone was seen a handful of times. V is TRBV2 and J is TRBJ1-2; D call uncertain. Germline CDR1 is SNHLY and CDR2 is FYNNEI. The CDR3 contains 13 residues. V dropped 6 bases and J dropped 7 bases, with 15 bases sitting between them. CDR3: CASSSLIRSGYTF. CDR3 DNA sequence: TGTGCCAGCAGCTCCCTAATTAGGAGTGGCTACACCTTC.

In this sample, this clone turned up a few times. J is TRBJ2-7 and V is TRBV19; D may be TRBD2 (5 bases). V was clipped by 5 bases and J by 7 bases, with 15 bases between them. In germline, CDR1 is LNHDA, CDR2 SQIVND (reference sequence). CDR3 length: 13 amino acids. As DNA, the CDR3 is TGTGCCAGTAGTTCCGGGGTGGGCGGTGAGCAGTACTTC. It yields the protein CASSSGVGGEQYF.

This chain's CDR3 is CASRPGLAGSTDTQYF. The CDR3 DNA follows: TGCGCCAGCAGGCCAGGACTAGCGGGGAGCACAGATACGCAGTATTTT. This rearrangement joins TRBV5-1 to TRBJ2-3; 12 bases line up with TRBD2. Germline V CDR1 and CDR2: SGHRS, YFSETQ. The CDR3 loop spans 16 amino acids. The V gene end was trimmed by 5 bases and the J gene end by 0 bases; junction bases not matched to a gene: 4.

The chain joins TRBV4-1 to TRBJ2-7, with D maybe TRBD1 (6 bases). Germline V CDR1 and CDR2: MGHRA, YSYEKL. This CDR3 has 16 amino acids. V dropped 2 bases and J dropped 1 base, with 15 bases sitting between them. CDR3: CASSQTTGGLSYEQYF. CDR3 DNA: TGCGCCAGCAGCCAAACGACAGGAGGCCTTTCCTACGAGCAGTACTTC.

This chain links TRBV7-8 with TRBJ2-2; TRBD2 matches 10 bases. From germline, CDR1 is SGHVS and CDR2 FQNEAQ. The CDR3 contains 17 residues. Trimming removed 5 bases from V and 0 bases from J; junction bases left unmatched: 6. The CDR3 region is CASSQRLAGANTGELFF. DNA for the CDR3: TGTGCCAGCAGCCAACGCCTAGCGGGGGCGAACACCGGGGAGCTGTTTTTT.

This clone was seen more than once but under ten times. The chain employs TRBV24-1 and TRBJ2-5; 11 positions agree with TRBD1. Looked up from germline, CDR1 is KGHDR and CDR2 is SFDVKD. V trimming: 5 bases; J trimming: 4 bases; junction bases outside the gene matches: 2. CDR3 length: 14 amino acids. This CDR3 is CATSGTGGGETQYF. In nucleotides, the CDR3 is TGTGCCACCAGTGGGACAGGGGGCGGAGAGACCCAGTACTTC.

This clone was recorded once. The V gene is TRBV7-2, the J gene TRBJ2-7; a possible D gene is TRBD2 (6 bases). Trimming took off 5 bases at V and 3 bases at J, with 17 bases between the two ends. Germline lookup yields CDR1 SGHTA and CDR2 FQGNSA. This CDR3 region has 15 residues. The CDR3 DNA reads as TGTGCCAGCAGCCTTACTAGCCTTTTATTCTACGAGCAGTACTTC. Translation: CASSLTSLLFYEQYF.